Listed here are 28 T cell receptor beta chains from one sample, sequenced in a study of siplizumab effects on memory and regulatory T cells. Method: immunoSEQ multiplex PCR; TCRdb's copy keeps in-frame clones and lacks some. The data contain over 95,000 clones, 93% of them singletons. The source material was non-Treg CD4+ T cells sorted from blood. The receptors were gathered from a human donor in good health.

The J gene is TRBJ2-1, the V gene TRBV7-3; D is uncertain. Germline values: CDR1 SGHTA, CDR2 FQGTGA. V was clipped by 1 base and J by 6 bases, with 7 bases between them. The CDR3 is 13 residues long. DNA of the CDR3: TGTGCCAGCAGCTTAATGGAAGGCAATGAGCAGTTCTTC. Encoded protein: CASSLMEGNEQFF. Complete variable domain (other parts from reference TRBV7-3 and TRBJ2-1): GAGVSQTPSNKVTEKGKYVELRCDPISGHTALYWYRQSLGQGPEFLIYFQGTGAADDSGLPNDRFFAVRPEGSVSTLKIQRTERGDSAVYLCASSLMEGNEQFFGPGTRLTVL.

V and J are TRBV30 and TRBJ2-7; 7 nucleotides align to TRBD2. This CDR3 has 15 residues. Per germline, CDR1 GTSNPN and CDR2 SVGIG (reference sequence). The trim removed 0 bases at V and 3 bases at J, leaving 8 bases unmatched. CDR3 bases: TGTGCCTGGAGTGTAGCGGGAAATGTCCGCTACGAGCAGTACTTC. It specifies CAWSVAGNVRYEQYF.

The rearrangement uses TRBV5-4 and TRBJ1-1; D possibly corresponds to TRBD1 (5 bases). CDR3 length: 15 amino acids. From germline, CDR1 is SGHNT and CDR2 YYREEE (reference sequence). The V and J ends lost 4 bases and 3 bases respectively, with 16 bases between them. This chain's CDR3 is CASSPAQGVYTEAFF. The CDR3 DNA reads TGTGCCAGCAGCCCTGCTCAGGGAGTGTACACTGAAGCTTTCTTT.

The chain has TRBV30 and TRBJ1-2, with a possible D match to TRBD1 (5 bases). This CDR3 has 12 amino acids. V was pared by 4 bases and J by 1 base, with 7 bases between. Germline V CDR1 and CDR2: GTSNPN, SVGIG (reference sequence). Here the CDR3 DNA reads TGTGCCTGGAAGGGGAATAACTATGGCTACACCTTC. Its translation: CAWKGNNYGYTF.

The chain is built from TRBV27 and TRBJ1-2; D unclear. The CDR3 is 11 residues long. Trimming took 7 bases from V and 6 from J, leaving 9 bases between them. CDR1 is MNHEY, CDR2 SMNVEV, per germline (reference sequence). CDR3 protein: CASNRRDGYTF. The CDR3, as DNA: TGTGCCAGCAACCGCCGGGATGGCTACACCTTC.

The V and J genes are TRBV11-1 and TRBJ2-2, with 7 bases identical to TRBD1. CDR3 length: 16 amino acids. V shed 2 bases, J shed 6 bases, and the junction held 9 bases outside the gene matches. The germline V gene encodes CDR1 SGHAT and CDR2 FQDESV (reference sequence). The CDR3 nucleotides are TGTGCCAGCAGCTTAAGAGGGTACAGGGGACCCGGGGAGCTGTTTTTT. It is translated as CASSLRGYRGPGELFF.

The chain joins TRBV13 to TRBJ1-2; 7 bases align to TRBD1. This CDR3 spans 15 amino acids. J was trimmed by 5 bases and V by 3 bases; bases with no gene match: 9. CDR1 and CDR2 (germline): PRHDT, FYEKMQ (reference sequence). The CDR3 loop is CASSFFLGGEYGYTF. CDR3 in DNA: TGTGCCAGCAGCTTCTTTCTAGGGGGCGAGTATGGCTACACCTTC.

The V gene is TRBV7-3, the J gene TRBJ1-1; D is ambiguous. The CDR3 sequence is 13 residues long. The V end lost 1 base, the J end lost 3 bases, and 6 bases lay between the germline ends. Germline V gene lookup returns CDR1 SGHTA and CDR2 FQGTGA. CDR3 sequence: CASSLMEDTEAFF. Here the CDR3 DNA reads TGTGCCAGCAGCTTAATGGAGGACACTGAAGCTTTCTTT.

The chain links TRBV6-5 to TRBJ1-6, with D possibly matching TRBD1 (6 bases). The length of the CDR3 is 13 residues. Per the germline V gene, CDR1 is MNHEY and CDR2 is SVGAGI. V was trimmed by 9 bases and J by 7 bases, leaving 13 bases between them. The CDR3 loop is CASSGQFNSPLHF. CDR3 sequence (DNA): TGTGCCAGTTCCGGACAGTTCAATTCACCCCTCCACTTT.

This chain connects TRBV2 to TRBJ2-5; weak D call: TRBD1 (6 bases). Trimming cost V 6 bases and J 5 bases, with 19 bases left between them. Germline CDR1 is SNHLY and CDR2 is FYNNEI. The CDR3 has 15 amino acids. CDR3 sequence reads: CASSLATGKWETQYF. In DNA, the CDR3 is TGTGCCAGCAGCCTGGCGACAGGCAAGTGGGAGACCCAGTACTTC. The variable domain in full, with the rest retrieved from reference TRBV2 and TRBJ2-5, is EPEVTQTPSHQVTQMGQEVILRCVPISNHLYFYWYRQILGQKVEFLVSFYNNEISEKSEIFDDQFSVERPDGSNFTLKIRSTKLEDSAMYFCASSLATGKWETQYFGPGTRLLVL.

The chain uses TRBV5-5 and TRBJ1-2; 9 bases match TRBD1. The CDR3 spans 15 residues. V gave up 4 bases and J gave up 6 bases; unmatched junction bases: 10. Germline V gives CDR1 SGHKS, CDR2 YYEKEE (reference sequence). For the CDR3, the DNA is TGTGCCAGCAGCCCCGGGGACAGGGCGTACAATGGCTACACCTTC. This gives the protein CASSPGDRAYNGYTF.

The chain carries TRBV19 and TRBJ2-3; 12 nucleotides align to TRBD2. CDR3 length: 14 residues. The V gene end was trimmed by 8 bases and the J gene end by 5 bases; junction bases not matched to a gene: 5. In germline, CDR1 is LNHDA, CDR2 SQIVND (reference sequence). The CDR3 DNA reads TGTGCCAGTGACCCACTAGCGGGGGGAGATACGCAGTATTTT. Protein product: CASDPLAGGDTQYF. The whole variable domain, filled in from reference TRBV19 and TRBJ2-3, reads DGGITQSPKYLFRKEGQNVTLSCEQNLNHDAMYWYRQDPGQGLRLIYYSQIVNDFQKGDIAEGYSVSREKKESFPLTVTSAQKNPTAFYLCASDPLAGGDTQYFGPGTRLTVL.

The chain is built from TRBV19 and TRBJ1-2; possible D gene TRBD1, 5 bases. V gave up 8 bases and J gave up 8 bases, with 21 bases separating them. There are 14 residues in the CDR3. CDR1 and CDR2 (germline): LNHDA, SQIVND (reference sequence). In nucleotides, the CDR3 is TGTGCCAGTGGAGGGGTATCCGTAGTTACCGGCTACACCTTC. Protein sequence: CASGGVSVVTGYTF.

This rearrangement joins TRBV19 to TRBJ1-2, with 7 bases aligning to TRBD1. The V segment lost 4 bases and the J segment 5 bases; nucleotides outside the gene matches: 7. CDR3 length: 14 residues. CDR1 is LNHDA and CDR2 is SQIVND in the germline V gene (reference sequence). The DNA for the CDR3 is TGTGCCAGTAGTACCCAGGGGGTCGGGTATGGCTACACCTTC. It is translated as CASSTQGVGYGYTF.

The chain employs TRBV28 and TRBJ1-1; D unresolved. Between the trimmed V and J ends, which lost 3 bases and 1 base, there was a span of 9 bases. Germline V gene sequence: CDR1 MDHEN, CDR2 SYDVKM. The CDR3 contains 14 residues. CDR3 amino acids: CASSFGRRNTEAFF. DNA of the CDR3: TGTGCCAGCAGTTTTGGAAGGCGGAACACTGAAGCTTTCTTT. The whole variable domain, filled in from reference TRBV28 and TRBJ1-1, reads DVKVTQSSRYLVKRTGEKVFLECVQDMDHENMFWYRQDPGLGLRLIYFSYDVKMKEKGDIPEGYSVSREKKERFSLILESASTNQTSMYLCASSFGRRNTEAFFGQGTRLTVV.

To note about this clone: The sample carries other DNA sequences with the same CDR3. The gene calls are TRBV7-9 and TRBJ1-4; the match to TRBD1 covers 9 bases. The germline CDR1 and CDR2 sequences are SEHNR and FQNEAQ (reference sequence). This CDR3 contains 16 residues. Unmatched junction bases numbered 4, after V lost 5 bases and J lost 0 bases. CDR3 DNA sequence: TGTGCCAGCAGCCCCGGACAGGGGACAACTAATGAAAAACTGTTTTTT. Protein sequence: CASSPGQGTTNEKLFF.

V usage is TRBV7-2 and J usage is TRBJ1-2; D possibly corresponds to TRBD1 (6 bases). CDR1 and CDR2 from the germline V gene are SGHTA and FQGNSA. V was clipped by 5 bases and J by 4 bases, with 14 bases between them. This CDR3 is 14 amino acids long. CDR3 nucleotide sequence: TGTGCCAGCAGCCCACCCCGACAGGCCTATGGCTACACCTTC. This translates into CASSPPRQAYGYTF.

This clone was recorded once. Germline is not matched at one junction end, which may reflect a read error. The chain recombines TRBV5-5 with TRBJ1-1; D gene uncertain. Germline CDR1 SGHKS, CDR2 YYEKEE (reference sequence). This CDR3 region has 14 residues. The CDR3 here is CASSLRGMNTEAFF. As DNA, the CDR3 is TGTGCCAGCAGCTTGCGCGGGATGAACACTGAGGCTTTCTTT.

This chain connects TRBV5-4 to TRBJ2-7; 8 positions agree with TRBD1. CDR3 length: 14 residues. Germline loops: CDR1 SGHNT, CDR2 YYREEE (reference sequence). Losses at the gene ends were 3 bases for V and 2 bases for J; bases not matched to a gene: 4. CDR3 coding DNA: TGTGCCAGCAGCTCGACAGGGGCGACCTACGAGCAGTACTTC. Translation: CASSSTGATYEQYF.

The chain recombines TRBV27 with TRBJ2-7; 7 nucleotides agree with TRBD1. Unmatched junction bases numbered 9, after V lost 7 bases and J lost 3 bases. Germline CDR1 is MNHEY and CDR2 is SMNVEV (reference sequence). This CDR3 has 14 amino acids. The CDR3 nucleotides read TGTGCCAGCATCTCAAGACAGGGAGACTACGAGCAGTACTTC. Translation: CASISRQGDYEQYF.

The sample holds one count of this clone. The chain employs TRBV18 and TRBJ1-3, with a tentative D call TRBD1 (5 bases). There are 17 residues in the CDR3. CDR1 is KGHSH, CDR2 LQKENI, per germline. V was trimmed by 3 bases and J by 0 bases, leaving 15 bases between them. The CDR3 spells CASSPGGAPSSGNTIYF. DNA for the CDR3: TGTGCCAGCTCACCTGGAGGGGCGCCGAGCTCTGGAAACACCATATATTTT.

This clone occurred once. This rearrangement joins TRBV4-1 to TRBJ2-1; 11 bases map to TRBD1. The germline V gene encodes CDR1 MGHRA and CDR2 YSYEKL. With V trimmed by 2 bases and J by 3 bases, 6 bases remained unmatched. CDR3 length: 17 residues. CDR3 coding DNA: TGCGCCAGCAGCCAACTCGCCGGGACAGGGGGCTACAATGAGCAGTTCTTC. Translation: CASSQLAGTGGYNEQFF.

The CDR3 here is CASSERTGVGYTEAFF. Written as DNA, the CDR3 is TGCGCCAGCAGCGAGAGGACAGGGGTGGGCTACACTGAAGCTTTCTTT. The V gene is TRBV5-1, the J gene TRBJ1-1; the match to TRBD1 covers 9 bases. Germline trimming cut 4 bases from V and 3 bases from J; bases unmatched to any gene: 10. Germline values: CDR1 SGHRS, CDR2 YFSETQ. The CDR3 runs 16 residues.

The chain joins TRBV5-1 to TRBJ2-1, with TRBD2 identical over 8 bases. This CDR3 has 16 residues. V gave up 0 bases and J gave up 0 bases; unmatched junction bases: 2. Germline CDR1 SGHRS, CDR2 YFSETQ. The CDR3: CASSLVGGASYNEQFF. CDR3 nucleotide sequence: TGCGCCAGCAGCTTGGTCGGGGGGGCCTCCTACAATGAGCAGTTCTTC.

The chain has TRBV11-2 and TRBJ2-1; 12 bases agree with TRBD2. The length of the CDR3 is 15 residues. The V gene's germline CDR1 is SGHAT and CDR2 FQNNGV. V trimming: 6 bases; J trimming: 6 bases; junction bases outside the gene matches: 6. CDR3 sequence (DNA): TGTGCCAGCAGTCCTCTAGCGGGGGGGGGCAATGAGCAGTTCTTC. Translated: CASSPLAGGGNEQFF. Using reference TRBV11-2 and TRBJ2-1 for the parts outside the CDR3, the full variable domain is EAGVAQSPRYKIIEKRQSVAFWCNPISGHATLYWYQQILGQGPKLLIQFQNNGVVDDSQLPKDRFSAERLKGVDSTLKIQPAKLEDSAVYLCASSPLAGGGNEQFFGPGTRLTVL.

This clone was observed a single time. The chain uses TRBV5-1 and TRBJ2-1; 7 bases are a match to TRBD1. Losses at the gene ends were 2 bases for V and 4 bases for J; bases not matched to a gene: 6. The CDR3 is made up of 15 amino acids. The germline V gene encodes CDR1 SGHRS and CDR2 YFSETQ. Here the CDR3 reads CASSLPGQFYNEQFF. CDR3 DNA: TGCGCCAGCAGCTTACCGGGACAGTTTTACAATGAGCAGTTCTTC.

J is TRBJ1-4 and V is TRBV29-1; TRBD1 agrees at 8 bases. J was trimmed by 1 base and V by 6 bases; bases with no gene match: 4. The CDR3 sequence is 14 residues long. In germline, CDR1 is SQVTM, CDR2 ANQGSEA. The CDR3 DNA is TGCAGCGTCAATACAGGGGGAACTAATGAAAAACTGTTTTTT. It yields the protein CSVNTGGTNEKLFF.

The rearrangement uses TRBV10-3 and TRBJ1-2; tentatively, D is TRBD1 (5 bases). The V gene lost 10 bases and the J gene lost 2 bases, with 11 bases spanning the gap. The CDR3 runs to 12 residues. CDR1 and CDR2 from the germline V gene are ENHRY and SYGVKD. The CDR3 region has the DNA TGTGCCAGCCTGGGACGGAACTATGGCTACACCTTC. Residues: CASLGRNYGYTF.